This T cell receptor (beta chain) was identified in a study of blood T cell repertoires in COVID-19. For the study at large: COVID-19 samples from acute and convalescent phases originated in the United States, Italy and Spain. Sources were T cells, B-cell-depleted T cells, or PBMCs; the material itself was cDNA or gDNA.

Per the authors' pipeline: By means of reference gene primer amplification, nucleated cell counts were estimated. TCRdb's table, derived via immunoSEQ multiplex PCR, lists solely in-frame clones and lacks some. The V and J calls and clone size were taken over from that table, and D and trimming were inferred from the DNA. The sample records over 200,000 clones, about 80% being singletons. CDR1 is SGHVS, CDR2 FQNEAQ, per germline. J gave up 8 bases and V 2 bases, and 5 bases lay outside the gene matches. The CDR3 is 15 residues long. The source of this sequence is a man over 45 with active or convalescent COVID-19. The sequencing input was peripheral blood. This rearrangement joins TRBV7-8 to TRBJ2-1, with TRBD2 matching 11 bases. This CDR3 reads CASSLRLAGIDEQFF. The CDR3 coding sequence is TGTGCCAGCAGCTTAAGACTAGCGGGGATCGATGAGCAGTTCTTC.